This T cell receptor beta chain was sequenced in a study of Graves' ophthalmopathy and Graves' hyperthyroidism. Amplification from RNA transcripts yielded the TCR beta CDR3 regions. First-round RT-PCR used HTBI primers; second-round multiplex PCR followed. Each CDR3 protein is one row after TCRdb ran MiXCR on the multiplex PCR reads. The sample shows approximately 480,000 distinct CDR3 sequences, approximately 15% of them seen only once. The clonotype originates from a woman under 40 with Graves' ophthalmopathy. Sequencing was done on a sample of blood.

CDR3 coding DNA: TGTGCCAGCAGTCCTTGGACAGGGGGGGATGAAGCTTTCTTT. This encodes CASSPWTGGDEAFF. This sequence joins TRBV27 and TRBJ1-1; 10 nucleotides align to TRBD1. The CDR3 is 14 amino acids. The germline V gene encodes CDR1 MNHEY and CDR2 SMNVEV (reference sequence). V shed 5 bases and J 7 bases; nucleotides not matched to a gene: 7.